This T cell receptor beta chain appears in the sequencing data of a study of blood T cell repertoires in COVID-19. The CDR3 runs 14 residues. V lost 3 bases and J lost 8, with 13 bases in between. The germline CDR1 and CDR2 sequences are MNHEY and SMNVEV (reference sequence). Profiled with immunoSEQ multiplex PCR; TCRdb holds only in-frame clones, not every one. The repertoire consists of 40,000 to 50,000 clones, with more than 70% occurring once and the leading ten covering less than 2.5%. This chain connects TRBV27 to TRBJ1-4; D is possibly TRBD1 (5 bases). The receptor's source is a woman aged 55-75 years with acute or convalescent COVID-19. The sample taken for sequencing was peripheral blood. The CDR3 protein is CASSFGQGNEKLFF. The CDR3, as DNA: TGTGCCAGCAGTTTTGGGCAGGGTAACGAAAAACTGTTTTTT.